This T cell receptor (beta chain) comes out of a study of shared T cell receptors in the human thymus. V gave up 4 bases and J gave up 2 bases, with 20 bases separating them. Germline-derived CDR1 and CDR2 are SGHNT and YYREEE (reference sequence). CDR3 length equals 17 residues. Repertoires were generated with immunoSEQ multiplex PCR, while TCRdb's copy carries only in-frame clones and drops some. The table shows some 760,000 clones, with around 85% occurring only once. The data also belong to a second study, concerning human thymus T cells.

The sample taken for sequencing was thymocytes. The rearrangement links TRBV5-4 to TRBJ2-3; D is perhaps TRBD1 (7 bases). The sequence derives from a girl younger than two with a congenital heart defect. CDR3 in DNA: TGTGCCAGCAGCCTACCCCAGGGGGGCGAGGCCACAGATACGCAGTATTTT. Its protein product is CASSLPQGGEATDTQYF.